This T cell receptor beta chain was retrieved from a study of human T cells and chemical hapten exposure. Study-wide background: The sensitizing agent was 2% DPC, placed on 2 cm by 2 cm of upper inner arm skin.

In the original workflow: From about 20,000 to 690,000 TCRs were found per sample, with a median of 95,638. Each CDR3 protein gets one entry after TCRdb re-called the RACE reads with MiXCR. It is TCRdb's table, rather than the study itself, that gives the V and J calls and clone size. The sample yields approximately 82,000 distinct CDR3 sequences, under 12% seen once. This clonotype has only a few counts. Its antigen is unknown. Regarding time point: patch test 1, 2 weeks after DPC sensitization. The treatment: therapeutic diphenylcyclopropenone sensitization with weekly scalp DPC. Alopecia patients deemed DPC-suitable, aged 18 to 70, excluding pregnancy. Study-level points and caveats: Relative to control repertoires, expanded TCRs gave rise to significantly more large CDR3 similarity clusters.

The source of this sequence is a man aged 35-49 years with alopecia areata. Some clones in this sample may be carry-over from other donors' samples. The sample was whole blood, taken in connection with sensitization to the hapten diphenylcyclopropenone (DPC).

The CDR3 bases are TGTGCCAGCAGTCGACAGGGGTCTGCAGATACGCAGTATTTT. Protein product: CASSRQGSADTQYF. The chain is built from TRBV6-5 and TRBJ2-3; 8 positions match TRBD1. With 5 bases clipped from V and 4 bases from J, the junction kept 5 bases outside the gene matches. There are 14 residues in the CDR3. CDR1 and CDR2 from the germline V gene are MNHEY and SVGAGI.